This T cell receptor (beta chain) was sequenced for a study of blood T cell repertoires in COVID-19. Background on the study: The study drew acute and convalescent COVID-19 samples from the United States, Italy and Spain. T cells, B-cell-depleted T cells, or PBMCs supplied cDNA or gDNA.

Under the authors' procedure: Amplified reference gene primers provided the basis for estimating nucleated cell counts. Data came from immunoSEQ multiplex PCR; TCRdb stores just in-frame clones and leaves some out. The V and J calls and the clone size are those of that table, but D and trimming were determined from the DNA. Here the sample spans over 55,000 clones, approximately 85% being singletons. This clone was found once. The CDR3 has 16 amino acids. Germline V gene data show CDR1 as KGHSH and CDR2 as LQKENI. The trim removed 2 bases at V and 2 bases at J, leaving 2 bases unmatched. The clonotype was recovered from a middle-aged man with acute or convalescent COVID-19. This chain links TRBV18 with TRBJ2-5; 13 nucleotides line up with TRBD2. Sample: peripheral blood. The CDR3 loop is CASSPTSGGAQETQYF. The CDR3 DNA sequence: TGTGCCAGCTCACCAACTAGCGGGGGGGCACAAGAGACCCAGTACTTC. Combining the CDR3 with reference TRBV18 and TRBJ2-5 gives the whole variable domain NAGVMQNPRHLVRRRGQEARLRCSPMKGHSHVYWYRQLPEEGLKFMVYLQKENIIDESGMPKERFSAEFPKEGPSILRIQQVVRGDSAAYFCASSPTSGGAQETQYFGPGTRLLVL.